This TCR beta chain was sequenced for a study of blood T cell repertoires in COVID-19. Study as a whole: Acute and convalescent COVID-19 specimens originated in the United States, Italy and Spain. The cDNA or gDNA used as material had been derived from T cells, B-cell-depleted T cells, or PBMCs.

The ends lost 0 bases at V and 4 bases at J; junction bases unmatched: 8. Per the germline V gene, CDR1 is SGHDT and CDR2 is YYEEEE. The CDR3 extends over 17 amino acids. Authors' methods: Estimation of nucleated cell counts relied on the amplification of reference gene primers. Clones were sequenced by immunoSEQ multiplex PCR, and TCRdb holds only the in-frame ones, with some missing. That table is the source of V, J and clone size, and D and trimming were worked out from the DNA. Here the sample spans some 200,000 clones, about 81% being singletons. The receptor was derived from a man younger than 40 with active or convalescent COVID-19. V and J are TRBV5-6 and TRBJ2-1, with TRBD2 matching 9 bases. The sequenced material came from peripheral blood. Here the CDR3 reads CASSLALIGLAYNEQFF. The DNA for the CDR3 is TGTGCCAGCAGCTTGGCCCTCATCGGACTAGCGTACAATGAGCAGTTCTTC.